This is a list of T cell receptor beta chains from one sample in a study of OX40 agonist ivuxolimab in advanced cancers. Using immunoSEQ multiplex PCR, the repertoire was profiled, and TCRdb retains in-frame clones only, with some absent. The data show about 40,000 clones, 70% to 90% seen once. This specimen consisted of CD4+ or CD8+ T cells sorted from blood, obtained in a trial of the OX40 agonist ivuxolimab. The receptors stem from an adult with an advanced solid tumor such as melanoma, head and neck, liver or kidney cancer. Both conserved end residues are part of each CDR3. A D gene is named only where the DNA matches it firmly. Size is omitted from some rows. Given values are once, few, many or a class for expanded clones.

d_call: TRBD1; j_call: TRBJ2-6; v_call: TRBV6-8; clone_size: NA; cdr3_nt: TGTGCCAGCAGTCATGGGGACAGGGGATCTGGGGCCAACGTCCTGACTTTC; cdr3_aa: CASSHGDRGSGANVLTF
d_call: NA; j_call: TRBJ2-7; v_call: TRBV6-7; clone_size: few; cdr3_nt: TGTGCCACCAAAGTGAGAATGACGGGACACCTCTACGAGCAGTACTTC; cdr3_aa: CATKVRMTGHLYEQYF
d_call: NA; j_call: TRBJ1-2; v_call: TRBV5-6; clone_size: NA; cdr3_nt: TGTGCCAGCAGCTTTTACGCTAGTAACTATGGCTACACCTTC; cdr3_aa: CASSFYASNYGYTF
d_call: TRBD1; j_call: TRBJ1-5; v_call: TRBV6-1; clone_size: NA; cdr3_nt: TGTGCCAGCAGCCGGGACAGTGGTGGGTCTCAGCCCCAGCATTTT; cdr3_aa: CASSRDSGGSQPQHF
d_call: NA; j_call: TRBJ2-1; v_call: TRBV6-6; clone_size: NA; cdr3_nt: TGTGCCAGCACTAGCCTCCATGAGCAGTTCTTC; cdr3_aa: CASTSLHEQFF
d_call: TRBD2; j_call: TRBJ2-3; v_call: TRBV7-9; clone_size: NA; cdr3_nt: TGTGCCAGCAGCTACTGGACTAGCGGGGGGGACAAGTATTTT; cdr3_aa: CASSYWTSGGDKYF
d_call: TRBD1; j_call: TRBJ1-2; v_call: TRBV4-3; clone_size: NA; cdr3_nt: TGCGCCAGCTCGCCCTCGGGACAGAGTTTCTATGGCTACACCTTC; cdr3_aa: CASSPSGQSFYGYTF
d_call: NA; j_call: TRBJ1-5; v_call: TRBV7-2; clone_size: once; cdr3_nt: TGTGCCAGCAGCTTAGCAGGGAGTCAGCCCCAGCATTTT; cdr3_aa: CASSLAGSQPQHF
d_call: TRBD2; j_call: TRBJ2-1; v_call: TRBV9; clone_size: NA; cdr3_nt: TGTGCCAGCAGCGTAGCTAGCGGGGGGAATGAGCAGTTCTTC; cdr3_aa: CASSVASGGNEQFF
d_call: NA; j_call: TRBJ1-1; v_call: TRBV4-3; clone_size: NA; cdr3_nt: TGCGCCAGCAGCCAAGAAACAGGTTGGTACACTGAAGCTTTCTTT; cdr3_aa: CASSQETGWYTEAFF
d_call: NA; j_call: TRBJ1-5; v_call: TRBV30; clone_size: NA; cdr3_nt: TGTGCCTGGAGCCACGGGGGGGATCAGCCCCAGCATTTT; cdr3_aa: CAWSHGGDQPQHF
d_call: TRBD1; j_call: TRBJ1-2; v_call: TRBV19; clone_size: NA; cdr3_nt: TGTGCCAGTAGTATCAGGGACAGGCCTACCTATGGCTACACCTTC; cdr3_aa: CASSIRDRPTYGYTF
d_call: NA; j_call: TRBJ1-2; v_call: TRBV19; clone_size: once; cdr3_nt: TGTGCCAGTAGCAAAAGACGGGGGGGAAATCGTGGATATGGCTACACCTTC; cdr3_aa: CASSKRRGGNRGYGYTF
d_call: NA; j_call: TRBJ1-2; v_call: TRBV18; clone_size: NA; cdr3_nt: TGTGCCAGCTCACCGTCGCTGAAAACTAACTATGGCTACACCTTC; cdr3_aa: CASSPSLKTNYGYTF
d_call: NA; j_call: TRBJ2-2; v_call: TRBV18; clone_size: NA; cdr3_nt: TGTGCCAGCTCACCACAGGGAGACACCGGGGAGCTGTTTTTT; cdr3_aa: CASSPQGDTGELFF
d_call: NA; j_call: TRBJ2-7; v_call: TRBV6-5; clone_size: NA; cdr3_nt: TGTGCCATCAGTGAGAGGGGAGACTCCTACGAGCAGTACTTC; cdr3_aa: CAISERGDSYEQYF
d_call: NA; j_call: TRBJ2-3; v_call: TRBV29-1; clone_size: NA; cdr3_nt: TGCAGCGTTGTGGTGGGAAATGGAGCGCAGTATTTT; cdr3_aa: CSVVVGNGAQYF
d_call: NA; j_call: TRBJ2-3; v_call: TRBV7-7; clone_size: NA; cdr3_nt: TGTGCTAGCAGCCAAGATGGTGGAGGGACAGATACGCAGTATTTT; cdr3_aa: CASSQDGGGTDTQYF
d_call: TRBD1; j_call: TRBJ1-2; v_call: TRBV7-7; clone_size: NA; cdr3_nt: TGTGCCAGCAGCTTAGCAGGGGGCCGTGGCTACACCTTC; cdr3_aa: CASSLAGGRGYTF
d_call: TRBD2; j_call: TRBJ2-2; v_call: TRBV5-5; clone_size: NA; cdr3_nt: TGTGCCAGCAGCTTGGGACTAGCTGTGGAGCTGTTTTTT; cdr3_aa: CASSLGLAVELFF
d_call: TRBD2; j_call: TRBJ2-2; v_call: TRBV7-9; clone_size: NA; cdr3_nt: TGTGCCAGCAGCTTAAGCGGGGGGTCCACCTATTACACCGGGGAGCTGTTTTTT; cdr3_aa: CASSLSGGSTYYTGELFF
d_call: NA; j_call: TRBJ2-1; v_call: TRBV9; clone_size: NA; cdr3_nt: TGTGCCAGCAGCGTAGGGGGGGGCAGCCCCAGTGAGCAGTTCTTC; cdr3_aa: CASSVGGGSPSEQFF
d_call: NA; j_call: TRBJ2-3; v_call: TRBV7-2; clone_size: NA; cdr3_nt: TGTGCCAGCAGCTTTGCTATCCTCACAGATACGCAGTATTTT; cdr3_aa: CASSFAILTDTQYF
d_call: TRBD1; j_call: TRBJ2-7; v_call: TRBV5-4; clone_size: NA; cdr3_nt: TGTGCCAGCAGCCGCACACAGGGGGTATCCTACGAGCAGTACTTC; cdr3_aa: CASSRTQGVSYEQYF
d_call: NA; j_call: TRBJ2-7; v_call: TRBV6-5; clone_size: NA; cdr3_nt: TGTGCCAGCAGTTCAGCCCGGGACCCAGGAAAGTACGAGCAGTACTTC; cdr3_aa: CASSSARDPGKYEQYF
d_call: TRBD1; j_call: TRBJ1-2; v_call: TRBV5-4; clone_size: NA; cdr3_nt: TGTGCCAGCAGCAGGGACAGGAACTTGAACTATGGCTACACCTTC; cdr3_aa: CASSRDRNLNYGYTF
d_call: NA; j_call: TRBJ1-1; v_call: TRBV7-3; clone_size: NA; cdr3_nt: TGTGCCAGCAGCTTAACGGCAGGGAGAAACACTGAAGCTTTCTTT; cdr3_aa: CASSLTAGRNTEAFF
d_call: NA; j_call: TRBJ2-7; v_call: TRBV13; clone_size: once; cdr3_nt: TGTGCCAGCAGTGAGCCCAACCCGCAGTACTTC; cdr3_aa: CASSEPNPQYF
d_call: NA; j_call: TRBJ2-1; v_call: TRBV7-9; clone_size: NA; cdr3_nt: TGTGCCAGCAGCTCCCAGCCAGGTAGCGGTGAGCAGTTCTTC; cdr3_aa: CASSSQPGSGEQFF
d_call: TRBD1; j_call: TRBJ2-4; v_call: TRBV10-3; clone_size: once; cdr3_nt: TGTGCCATCAGTTCAGGGGGCCGGGCCAAAAACATTCAGTACTTC; cdr3_aa: CAISSGGRAKNIQYF
d_call: NA; j_call: TRBJ2-1; v_call: TRBV7-2; clone_size: NA; cdr3_nt: TGTGCCAGCAGCTTATGGGGGGACCCGTACAATGAGCAGTTCTTC; cdr3_aa: CASSLWGDPYNEQFF
d_call: NA; j_call: TRBJ1-1; v_call: TRBV6-6; clone_size: NA; cdr3_nt: TGTGCCAGCAGTCCCCTCACGCCGAACACTGAAGCTTTCTTT; cdr3_aa: CASSPLTPNTEAFF
d_call: NA; j_call: TRBJ2-7; v_call: TRBV7-6; clone_size: NA; cdr3_nt: TGTGCCAGCAGCCGGGACGCCTACTCCTACGAGCAGTACTTC; cdr3_aa: CASSRDAYSYEQYF
d_call: TRBD1; j_call: TRBJ2-2; v_call: TRBV5-1; clone_size: NA; cdr3_nt: TGCGCCAGCAGCAAGGGACAGGGAATCGGGGAGCTGTTTTTT; cdr3_aa: CASSKGQGIGELFF
d_call: TRBD2; j_call: TRBJ2-3; v_call: TRBV7-3; clone_size: NA; cdr3_nt: TGTGCCAGCAGCCCGAGCGGGGGGGCTGATACGCAGTATTTT; cdr3_aa: CASSPSGGADTQYF
d_call: TRBD1; j_call: TRBJ2-3; v_call: TRBV4-1; clone_size: NA; cdr3_nt: TGCGCCAGCAGCTTCGGACAGGCGGGCACAGATACGCAGTATTTT; cdr3_aa: CASSFGQAGTDTQYF
d_call: NA; j_call: TRBJ2-7; v_call: TRBV7-6; clone_size: once; cdr3_nt: TGTGCCAGCAGCTTAGAGGCAGTCGGGCCCTACGAGCAGTACTTC; cdr3_aa: CASSLEAVGPYEQYF
d_call: TRBD2; j_call: TRBJ2-7; v_call: TRBV5-1; clone_size: NA; cdr3_nt: TGCGCCAGCAGCTTCGGGACTAGCGGCTCCTACGAGCAGTACTTC; cdr3_aa: CASSFGTSGSYEQYF
d_call: NA; j_call: TRBJ2-6; v_call: TRBV11-2; clone_size: NA; cdr3_nt: TGTGCCAGCAGCACTCGGCCCTCTGGGGCCAACGTCCTGACTTTC; cdr3_aa: CASSTRPSGANVLTF
d_call: TRBD1; j_call: TRBJ1-5; v_call: TRBV27; clone_size: NA; cdr3_nt: TGTGCCAGCAGTTCTAAGGGCTGGACAGGGCCCGGGCAGCCCCAGCATTTT; cdr3_aa: CASSSKGWTGPGQPQHF
d_call: NA; j_call: TRBJ1-3; v_call: TRBV29-1; clone_size: NA; cdr3_nt: TGCAGCGTTGGTCGAGACTCTGGAAACACCATATATTTT; cdr3_aa: CSVGRDSGNTIYF
d_call: NA; j_call: TRBJ2-3; v_call: TRBV4-2; clone_size: NA; cdr3_nt: TGTGCCAGCAGCCAAGTGCTCCAGAGCACAGATACGCAGTATTTT; cdr3_aa: CASSQVLQSTDTQYF
d_call: TRBD1; j_call: TRBJ2-2; v_call: TRBV7-3; clone_size: NA; cdr3_nt: TGTGCCAGCAGCTTAACACCGGGACAGTTATCCACCGGGGAGCTGTTTTTT; cdr3_aa: CASSLTPGQLSTGELFF
d_call: TRBD1; j_call: TRBJ2-7; v_call: TRBV19; clone_size: NA; cdr3_nt: TGTGCCAGTAGTATTTCTGGGACAGGCTCCTACGAGCAGTACTTC; cdr3_aa: CASSISGTGSYEQYF
d_call: NA; j_call: TRBJ1-1; v_call: TRBV5-1; clone_size: NA; cdr3_nt: TGCGCCAGCAGCTCTCAGAGGGGGAACACTGAAGCTTTCTTT; cdr3_aa: CASSSQRGNTEAFF
d_call: NA; j_call: TRBJ1-1; v_call: TRBV6-1; clone_size: NA; cdr3_nt: TGTGCCAGCAGTGTCTACGGACAGAACACTGAAGCTTTCTTT; cdr3_aa: CASSVYGQNTEAFF
d_call: NA; j_call: TRBJ1-5; v_call: TRBV9; clone_size: NA; cdr3_nt: TGTGCCAGCAGCGTAAATCCGGGGCAGCCCCAGCATTTT; cdr3_aa: CASSVNPGQPQHF
d_call: TRBD1; j_call: TRBJ1-2; v_call: TRBV6-1; clone_size: few; cdr3_nt: TGTGCCAGCAGTCTCCAGGGGGCGCTTGGTGGCTACACCTTC; cdr3_aa: CASSLQGALGGYTF
d_call: NA; j_call: TRBJ2-4; v_call: TRBV29-1; clone_size: NA; cdr3_nt: TGCAGCGTTGAAGGTCCGGGGCAAAACATTCAGTACTTC; cdr3_aa: CSVEGPGQNIQYF
d_call: TRBD2; j_call: TRBJ2-1; v_call: TRBV19; clone_size: once; cdr3_nt: TGTGCCAGTAGTATCCTAGCGGGGGGAAAGTACAATGAGCAGTTCTTC; cdr3_aa: CASSILAGGKYNEQFF
d_call: NA; j_call: TRBJ2-7; v_call: TRBV13; clone_size: NA; cdr3_nt: TGTGCCAGCAGCTTAGAAAGCCTAGGAGGGTCCTACGAGCAGTACTTC; cdr3_aa: CASSLESLGGSYEQYF
d_call: NA; j_call: TRBJ1-2; v_call: TRBV7-9; clone_size: NA; cdr3_nt: TGTGCCAGCAGCCCAGAGCGGGGAAGCTACACCTTC; cdr3_aa: CASSPERGSYTF
d_call: NA; j_call: TRBJ1-5; v_call: TRBV19; clone_size: NA; cdr3_nt: TGTGCCAGTAGCACCGAGGATCAGCCCCAGCATTTT; cdr3_aa: CASSTEDQPQHF
d_call: TRBD2; j_call: TRBJ2-1; v_call: TRBV5-1; clone_size: once; cdr3_nt: TGCGCCAGCAGCCCTATGACTAGCGGGGGGTACAATGAGCAGTTCTTC; cdr3_aa: CASSPMTSGGYNEQFF
d_call: NA; j_call: TRBJ2-6; v_call: TRBV11-2; clone_size: NA; cdr3_nt: TGTGCCAGCAGCCTGACTGGGGGACCGGGAGGGGCCAACGTCCTGACTTTC; cdr3_aa: CASSLTGGPGGANVLTF
d_call: NA; j_call: TRBJ2-2; v_call: TRBV9; clone_size: few; cdr3_nt: TGTGCCAGCAGCGTATCGGCAGGGGCGGACACCGGGGAGCTGTTTTTT; cdr3_aa: CASSVSAGADTGELFF
d_call: NA; j_call: TRBJ2-1; v_call: TRBV13; clone_size: NA; cdr3_nt: TGTGCCAGCAGTTTCCAGGGGGGGGCCAACAATGAGCAGTTCTTC; cdr3_aa: CASSFQGGANNEQFF
d_call: TRBD2; j_call: TRBJ2-3; v_call: TRBV9; clone_size: NA; cdr3_nt: TGTGCCAGCAGCGATAGCGGGGGGAGCACAGATACGCAGTATTTT; cdr3_aa: CASSDSGGSTDTQYF
d_call: NA; j_call: TRBJ2-1; v_call: TRBV5-1; clone_size: NA; cdr3_nt: TGCGCCAGCAGCTTGGGTACAGGGACCTCCTACAATGAGCAGTTCTTC; cdr3_aa: CASSLGTGTSYNEQFF